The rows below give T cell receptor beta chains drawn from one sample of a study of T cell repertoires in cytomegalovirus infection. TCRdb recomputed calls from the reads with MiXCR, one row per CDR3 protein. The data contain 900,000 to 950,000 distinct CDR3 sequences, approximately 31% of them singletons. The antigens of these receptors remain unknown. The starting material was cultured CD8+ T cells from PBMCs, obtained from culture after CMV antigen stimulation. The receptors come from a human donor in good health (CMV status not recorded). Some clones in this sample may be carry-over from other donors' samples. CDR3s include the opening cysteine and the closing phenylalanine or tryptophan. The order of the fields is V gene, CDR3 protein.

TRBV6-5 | CASSYGFSDYNSPLHF
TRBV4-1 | CASSQEQGVGYNEQFF
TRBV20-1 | CSVRDAVTQWKTEAFF
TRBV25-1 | CASSEYYSPALPEEGYGYTF
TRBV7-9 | CASSSSPQGSSYNEQFF
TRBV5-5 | CASSLDYTDTQYF
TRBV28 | CASSTGGGGGSNQPQHF
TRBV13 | CASSLFQGTYEQYF
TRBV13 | CASSSAHGGVFEQYF
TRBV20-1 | CSARGGGQPNYEQYF
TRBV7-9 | CASSYRRGGDYNEQFF
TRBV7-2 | CASSLEAVENTEAFF
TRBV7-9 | CASSRPSTRQPNTEAFF
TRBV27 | CASSPSTGVNEKLFF
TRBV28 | CASSPSRGQMGNQPQHF
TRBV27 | CASNAGTGASDTQYF
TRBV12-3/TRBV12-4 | CASRGMQDTQYF
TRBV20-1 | CSAIQGRDGYTF
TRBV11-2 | CASSGLAGGSNEQFF
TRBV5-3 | CASTDDRGREDEQFF
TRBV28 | CASRGANGELFF
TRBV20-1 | CSARDRWTVAMDTQYF
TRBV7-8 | CASSLGTGGYYGYTF
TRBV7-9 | CASSLVRAGYFF
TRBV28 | CASSLSGRGSLFF
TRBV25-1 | CASSGFGTSGGASNEQFF
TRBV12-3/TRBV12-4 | CANTPWGGTEAFF
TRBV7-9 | CASSLVASGVYSYEQYF
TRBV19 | CASSPGQRYGYTF
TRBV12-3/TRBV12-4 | CASSLWGKGRAYEQYF
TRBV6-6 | CATLDSFLEAFF
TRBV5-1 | CASSREAGNTEAFF
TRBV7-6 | CATSRLGDTQYF
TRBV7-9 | CASSPQGRGYTGELFF
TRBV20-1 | CSARGDGASPYEQYF
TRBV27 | CASSLASRGTNYGYTF
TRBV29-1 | CSALGDRAAAEAFF
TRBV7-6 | CASSSIPKGSGGTDTQYF
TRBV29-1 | CSVEDSQIYGYTF
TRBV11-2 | CASSLDGTGMNEQFF
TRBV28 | CASSLGYSGGKEKLFF
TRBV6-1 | CTSRGYDERFF
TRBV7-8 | CASSPTRDRGVKNIQYF